This T cell receptor (beta chain) is drawn from a study of T cell responses to AZD1222 COVID-19 vaccine. Study information: It was second doses at about 4 or about 12 weeks that were pooled.

With 0 bases removed from V and 8 bases from J, the gap between germline ends came to 12 bases. This CDR3 comprises 13 residues. Germline CDR1 is SGHRS and CDR2 is YFSETQ. Profiling relied on immunoSEQ multiplex PCR, and the TCRdb table lists in-frame clones only, not all of them. In the table there are 130,000 to 150,000 clones, 92% of which are singletons. The rearrangement uses TRBV5-1 and TRBJ2-7; D may be TRBD2 (5 bases). The material was peripheral blood, obtained on day 0 of AZD1222 vaccination. This TCR came from an adult in good health. Here the CDR3 DNA reads TGCGCCAGCAGCTTGGGGATCGCGGGCAAGCAGTACTTC. Translation: CASSLGIAGKQYF. The complete variable domain, with remaining parts taken from reference TRBV5-1 and TRBJ2-7, reads KAGVTQTPRYLIKTRGQQVTLSCSPISGHRSVSWYQQTPGQGLQFLFEYFSETQRNKGNFPGRFSGRQFSNSRSEMNVSTLELGDSALYLCASSLGIAGKQYFGPGTRLTVT.